This TCR beta chain derives from a study of CD8+ T cells in alopecia areata. Obtained from alopecia areata patients were lesional scalp punch biopsies along with peripheral blood. Extracted RNA was reverse transcribed, and the resulting cDNA served as sequencing template. Data came from immunoSEQ multiplex PCR; TCRdb stores just in-frame clones and leaves some out. The sample holds roughly 6,900 clones; 67% are singletons and the top ten take roughly a fifth. Per the germline V gene, CDR1 is LNHDA and CDR2 is SQIVND (reference sequence). Between the trimmed V and J ends, which lost 10 bases and 7 bases, there was a span of 13 bases. The CDR3 loop spans 11 amino acids.

This rearrangement joins TRBV19 to TRBJ1-2; D not certain. The sequence derives from a human donor with alopecia areata. The sample in question was skin, obtained at week 0. The DNA for the CDR3 is TGTGCCATAAAGACCTCCGGTGGCTACACCTTC. Its protein product is CAIKTSGGYTF.